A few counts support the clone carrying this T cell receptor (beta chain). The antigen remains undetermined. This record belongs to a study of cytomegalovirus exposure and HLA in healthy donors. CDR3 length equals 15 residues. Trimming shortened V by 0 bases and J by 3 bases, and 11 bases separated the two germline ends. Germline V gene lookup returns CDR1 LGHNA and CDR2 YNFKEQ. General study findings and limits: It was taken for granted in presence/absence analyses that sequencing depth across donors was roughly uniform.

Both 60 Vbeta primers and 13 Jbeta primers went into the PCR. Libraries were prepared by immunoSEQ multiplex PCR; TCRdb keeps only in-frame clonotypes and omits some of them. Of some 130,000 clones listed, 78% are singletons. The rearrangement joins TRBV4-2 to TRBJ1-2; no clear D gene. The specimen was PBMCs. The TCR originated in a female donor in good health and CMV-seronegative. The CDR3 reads CASSQEPDTYYGYTF. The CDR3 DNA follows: TGTGCCAGCAGCCAAGAACCCGACACCTACTATGGCTACACCTTC.